The TCR beta chain under discussion was sequenced for a study of blood T cell repertoires in COVID-19. Overall study context: Samples came from the United States, Italy and Spain, spanning acute and convalescent COVID-19. PBMCs, B-cell-depleted T cells, or T cells provided the cDNA or gDNA that made up the material.

The germline CDR1 and CDR2 sequences are SGHVS and FNYEAQ. Trimming removed 1 base from V and 2 bases from J, with 23 bases in between. The CDR3 consists of 19 residues. Authors' analysis steps: Reference gene primer amplification gave nucleated cell count estimates. Produced via immunoSEQ multiplex PCR; TCRdb's table is partial and in-frame only. V, J and clone size derive from that table, while D and trimming were established from the DNA sequence. Of roughly 260,000 clones in the sample, approximately 90% were seen once. This clone has just a few counts. The TCR was taken from a woman in her fifties or sixties who had recovered from COVID-19. The chain recombines TRBV7-6 with TRBJ1-1; D is undetermined. The sample was peripheral blood. The CDR3 here is CASSLVPPGIGRRNTEAFF. Written as DNA, the CDR3 is TGTGCCAGCAGCTTAGTACCCCCGGGGATAGGTAGGAGAAACACTGAAGCTTTCTTT.